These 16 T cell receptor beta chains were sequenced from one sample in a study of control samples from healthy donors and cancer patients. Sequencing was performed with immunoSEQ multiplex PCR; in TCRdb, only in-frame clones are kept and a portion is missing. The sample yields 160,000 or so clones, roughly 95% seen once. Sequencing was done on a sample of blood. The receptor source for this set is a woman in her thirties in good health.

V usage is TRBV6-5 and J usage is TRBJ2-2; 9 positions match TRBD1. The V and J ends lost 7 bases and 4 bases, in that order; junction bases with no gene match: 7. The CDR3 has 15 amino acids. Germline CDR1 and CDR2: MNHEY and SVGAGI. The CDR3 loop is CASKAGTGITGELFF. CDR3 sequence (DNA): TGTGCCAGCAAGGCCGGGACAGGGATCACCGGGGAGCTGTTTTTT.

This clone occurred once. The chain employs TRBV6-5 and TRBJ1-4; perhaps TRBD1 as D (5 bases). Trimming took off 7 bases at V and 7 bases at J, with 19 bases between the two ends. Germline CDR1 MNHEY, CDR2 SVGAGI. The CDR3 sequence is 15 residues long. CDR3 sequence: CASKDPAGLGEKLFF. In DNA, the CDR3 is TGTGCCAGCAAGGATCCGGCAGGGCTGGGTGAAAAACTGTTTTTT.

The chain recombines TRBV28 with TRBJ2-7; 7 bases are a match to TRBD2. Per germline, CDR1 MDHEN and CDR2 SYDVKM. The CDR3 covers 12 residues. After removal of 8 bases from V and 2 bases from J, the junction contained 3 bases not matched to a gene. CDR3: CASSGGTYEQYF. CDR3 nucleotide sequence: TGTGCCAGCTCGGGGGGAACCTACGAGCAGTACTTC.

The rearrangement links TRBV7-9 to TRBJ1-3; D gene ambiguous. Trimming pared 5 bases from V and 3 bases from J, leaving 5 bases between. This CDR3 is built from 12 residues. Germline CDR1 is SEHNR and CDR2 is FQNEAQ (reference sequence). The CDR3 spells CASSAFGNTIYF. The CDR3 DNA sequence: TGTGCCAGCAGCGCATTTGGAAACACCATATATTTT.

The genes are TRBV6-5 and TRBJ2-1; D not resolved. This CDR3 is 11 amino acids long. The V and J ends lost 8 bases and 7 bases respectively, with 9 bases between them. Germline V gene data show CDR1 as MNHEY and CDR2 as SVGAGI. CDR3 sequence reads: CASWRGNEQFF. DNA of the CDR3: TGTGCCAGCTGGCGAGGAAATGAGCAGTTCTTC.

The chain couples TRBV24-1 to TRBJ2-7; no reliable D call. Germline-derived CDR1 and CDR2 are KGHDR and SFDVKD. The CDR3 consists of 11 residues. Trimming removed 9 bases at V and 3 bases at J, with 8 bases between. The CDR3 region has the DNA TGTGCCACCTCTAACAGCTACGAGCAGTACTTC. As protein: CATSNSYEQYF.

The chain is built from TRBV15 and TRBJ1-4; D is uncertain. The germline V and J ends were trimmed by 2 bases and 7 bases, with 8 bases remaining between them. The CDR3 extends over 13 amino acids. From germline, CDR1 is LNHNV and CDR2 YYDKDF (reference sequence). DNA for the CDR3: TGTGCCACCAGCAGAACGGGGTTTGAAAAACTGTTTTTT. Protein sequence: CATSRTGFEKLFF.

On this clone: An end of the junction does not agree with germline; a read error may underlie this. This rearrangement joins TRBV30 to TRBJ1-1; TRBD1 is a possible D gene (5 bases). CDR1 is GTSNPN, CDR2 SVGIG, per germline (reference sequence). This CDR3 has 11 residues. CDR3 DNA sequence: TGTGCCGGGAGGGGAGAGGGTGAAGCTTTCTTT. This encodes CAGRGEGEAFF.

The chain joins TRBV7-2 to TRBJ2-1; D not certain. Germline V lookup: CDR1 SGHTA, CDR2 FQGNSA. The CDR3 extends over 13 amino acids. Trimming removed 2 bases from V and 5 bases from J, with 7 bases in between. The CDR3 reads CASSLSQNNEQFF. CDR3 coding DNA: TGTGCCAGCAGCTTATCCCAGAACAATGAGCAGTTCTTC.

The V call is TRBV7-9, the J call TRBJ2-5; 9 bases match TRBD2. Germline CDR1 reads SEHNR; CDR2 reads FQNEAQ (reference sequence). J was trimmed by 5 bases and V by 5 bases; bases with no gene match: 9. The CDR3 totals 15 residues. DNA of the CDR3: TGTGCCAGCAGCCTACCGGGACTAGCTCCGGAGACCCAGTACTTC. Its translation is CASSLPGLAPETQYF.

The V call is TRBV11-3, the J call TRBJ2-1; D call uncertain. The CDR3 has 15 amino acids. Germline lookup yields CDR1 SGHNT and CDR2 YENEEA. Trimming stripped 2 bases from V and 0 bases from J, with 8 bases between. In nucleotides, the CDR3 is TGTGCCAGCAGCTTAAATTCCTACTCCTACAATGAGCAGTTCTTC. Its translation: CASSLNSYSYNEQFF.

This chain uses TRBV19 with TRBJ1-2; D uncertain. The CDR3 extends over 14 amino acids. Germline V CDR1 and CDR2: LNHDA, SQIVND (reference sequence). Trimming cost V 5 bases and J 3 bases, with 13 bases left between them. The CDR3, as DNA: TGTGCCAGTAGTCTCGCGTCCTCGGACTATGGCTACACCTTC. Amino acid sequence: CASSLASSDYGYTF.

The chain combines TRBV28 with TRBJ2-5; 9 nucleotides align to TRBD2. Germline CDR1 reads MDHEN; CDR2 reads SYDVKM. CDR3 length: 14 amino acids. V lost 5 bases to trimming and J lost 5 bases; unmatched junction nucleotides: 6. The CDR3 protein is CASSNSGSLETQYF. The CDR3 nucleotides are TGTGCCAGCAGTAATAGCGGGAGTCTGGAGACCCAGTACTTC.

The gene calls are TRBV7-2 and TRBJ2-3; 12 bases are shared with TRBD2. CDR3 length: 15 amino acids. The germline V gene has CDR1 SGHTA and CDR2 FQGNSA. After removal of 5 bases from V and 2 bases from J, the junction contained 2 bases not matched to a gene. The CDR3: CASSRLAGATDTQYF. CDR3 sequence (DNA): TGTGCCAGCAGCAGACTAGCGGGGGCCACAGATACGCAGTATTTT.

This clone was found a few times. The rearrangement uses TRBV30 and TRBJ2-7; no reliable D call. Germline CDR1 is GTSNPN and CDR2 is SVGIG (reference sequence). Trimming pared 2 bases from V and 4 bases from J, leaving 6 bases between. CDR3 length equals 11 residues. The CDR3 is CAWSKDYEQYF. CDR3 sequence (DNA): TGTGCCTGGAGTAAAGATTACGAGCAGTACTTC.

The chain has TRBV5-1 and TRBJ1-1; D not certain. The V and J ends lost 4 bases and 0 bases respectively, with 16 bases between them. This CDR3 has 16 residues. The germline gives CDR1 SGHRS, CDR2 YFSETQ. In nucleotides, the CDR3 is TGCGCCAGCAGCCCCGTCCGAAGTGAACTGAACACTGAAGCTTTCTTT. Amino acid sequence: CASSPVRSELNTEAFF.